This T cell receptor (beta chain) is from a study of cytomegalovirus exposure and HLA in healthy donors. Worth noting for this clone: The antigen remains unidentified.

Assay used: immunoSEQ multiplex PCR; TCRdb lists only in-frame clones, some missing. The table records 200,000 to 250,000 clones, over 80% of them present only once. General observations from the study: Reports indicated that the classifier achieved high specificity and sensitivity in diagnosing cytomegalovirus status.

This sequence originates from a woman in her thirties in good health and CMV-seropositive. The specimen sequenced was PBMCs.

The CDR3 protein is CASTGDQETQYF. In nucleotides, the CDR3 is TGTGCCAGCACAGGGGACCAAGAGACCCAGTACTTC. This sequence joins TRBV2 and TRBJ2-5; D might be TRBD1 (6 bases). Trimming removed 7 bases from V and 0 bases from J, with 6 bases in between. CDR1 is SNHLY and CDR2 is FYNNEI in the germline V gene. The CDR3 runs to 12 residues.